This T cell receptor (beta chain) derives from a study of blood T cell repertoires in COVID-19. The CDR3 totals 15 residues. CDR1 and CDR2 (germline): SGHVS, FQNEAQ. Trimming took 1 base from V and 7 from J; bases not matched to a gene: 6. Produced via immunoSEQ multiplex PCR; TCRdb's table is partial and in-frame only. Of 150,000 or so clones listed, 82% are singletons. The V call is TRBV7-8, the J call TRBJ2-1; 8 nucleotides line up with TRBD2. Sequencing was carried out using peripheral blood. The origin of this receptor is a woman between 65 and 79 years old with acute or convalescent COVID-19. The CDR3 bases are TGTGCCAGCAGCTTAGACGGGGGGGATCGAAATGAGCAGTTCTTC. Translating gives CASSLDGGDRNEQFF.